The subject of this entry is one TCR beta chain. This clone's antigen is unknown. One base away there is no much larger clone; base qualities are not given. The donors were included in the validation cohort of 100 to 150 subjects, a group kept apart from the roughly 700-subject first cohort. The sample belongs to a study of cytomegalovirus exposure and HLA in healthy donors (TCRdb year 2017). In the study overall: A later analysis indicated that the roughly 130 validation repertoires were generated on the platform also employed for the approximately 670 repertoires of the first cohort. The study aimed to test whether signatures of past pathogen exposure could be identified by cataloging public T cell receptors. A separate validation cohort of 100 to 150 different subjects was used in addition to the approximately 640-subject first cohort. The study combined high-throughput TCR immunosequencing, statistical association of individual TCRs with disease status, and machine learning to predict cytomegalovirus infection status. What the work shows at the level of the full study, not this receptor alone: In the study, approximately 160 TCR beta chains were listed as associated with cytomegalovirus. Across donors, most TCR sequences were observed very rarely, whereas some public TCRs were present in many individuals. The classifier was reported to diagnose cytomegalovirus status with high specificity and sensitivity in both the original cohort and the validation cohort. The validation cohort had no HLA typing available for a later analysis, so co-occurrence within that cohort was assessed over all 120 or so repertoires. The authors suggested that the approach could potentially be generalized to other disease states and immunological phenotypes. In a later analysis, TCRs clustered in the first cohort were found to also tend to co-occur in the roughly 120 validation repertoires, with 85% to 95% of cluster scores above 0. Three of the identified cytomegalovirus-associated TCR beta chains were confirmed in vitro to be specific for cytomegalovirus antigens.

Library generation was performed with the immunoSEQ multiplex PCR assay. For the original study's pipeline: To diagnose cytomegalovirus status from the catalog of TCR beta chain sequences, a statistical classification framework was built. TCRdb re-hosts the immuneACCESS table, in-frame sequences only. Its copies lack some clones; in the studies checked, an unresolved V gene accounts for under half of them, and the cause for the rest is not known. V and J calls and clone size are those listed in that table; D and trimming were worked out from the DNA. This sample comprises about 140,000 clones, just under 85% of them detected only once. The ten top clones hold under 1.5% of the sample. The CDR3, cysteine through phenylalanine, is 13 amino acids long. Of the read, only the CDR3 DNA is kept; its 39 bases are in frame from base 1. The germline V end is reduced by 5 bases and the J end by 7 bases; junction bases left unmatched: 5. CDR1 and CDR2 are drawn from the germline V gene (reference sequence): MNHEY, SMNVEV.

In this chain, TRBV27 is recombined with TRBJ2-1; a stretch of 7 junction bases matches TRBD1. Specimen: PBMCs. The sequence derives from a woman aged 25 to 45 in good health and CMV-seronegative. The CDR3 sequence is CASSKGARNEQFF. The sequenced DNA: TGTGCCAGCAGTAAGGGGGCTCGGAATGAGCAGTTCTTC.